The 10 T cell receptor beta chains below come from one sample, sequenced in a study of T cells in localized non-small cell lung cancer. Method: immunoSEQ multiplex PCR; TCRdb's copy keeps in-frame clones and lacks some. The data show 130,000 or so clones, 70% to 90% seen once. Material: peripheral blood, obtained before any cancer treatment. The origin of the receptors is a female donor at least 60 years old with stage I lung adenocarcinoma.

The gene calls are TRBV11-1 and TRBJ2-7, with 14 bases lining up with TRBD2. The CDR3 has 15 residues. In germline, CDR1 is SGHAT, CDR2 FQDESV (reference sequence). The trim removed 3 bases at V and 3 bases at J, leaving 1 base unmatched. The CDR3 nucleotides read TGTGCCAGCAGCTTTGGGACTAGCGGGAGCTACGAGCAGTACTTC. This encodes CASSFGTSGSYEQYF. The whole variable domain, remainder taken from reference TRBV11-1 and TRBJ2-7, is EAEVAQSPRYKITEKSQAVAFWCDPISGHATLYWYRQILGQGPELLVQFQDESVVDDSQLPKDRFSAERLKGVDSTLKIQPAELGDSAMYLCASSFGTSGSYEQYFGPGTRLTVT.

The chain uses TRBV4-1 and TRBJ2-1, with 7 nucleotides matching TRBD2. Germline V CDR1 and CDR2: MGHRA, YSYEKL. This CDR3 comprises 14 residues. The junction had 8 bases not matched to a gene; V was cut back by 0 bases and J by 12 bases. DNA for the CDR3: TGCGCCAGCAGCCAAGATCGGGGAGGGCCGGTGCAGTTCTTC. Encoded protein: CASSQDRGGPVQFF.

This rearrangement joins TRBV5-1 to TRBJ2-5; 12 bases are a match to TRBD2. CDR3 length: 15 amino acids. With V trimmed by 2 bases and J by 9 bases, 8 bases remained unmatched. Germline loops: CDR1 SGHRS, CDR2 YFSETQ. The CDR3: CASSLQTSGGNPQYF. CDR3 nucleotide sequence: TGCGCCAGCAGCTTACAGACTAGCGGGGGAAACCCCCAGTACTTC.

As for this clone: At the DNA level, this CDR3 is encoded by other sequences in the same sample as well. The chain couples TRBV11-3 to TRBJ2-7; D possibly corresponds to TRBD2 (6 bases). The germline V gene encodes CDR1 SGHNT and CDR2 YENEEA. Between the trimmed V and J ends, which lost 4 bases and 2 bases, there was a span of 15 bases. CDR3 size: 15 residues. In DNA form, the CDR3 reads TGTGCCAGCAGCTCTGGGCACGGGAGCACCTACGAGCAGTACTTC. Encoded protein: CASSSGHGSTYEQYF.

The chain employs TRBV15 and TRBJ1-1, with 7 bases fitting TRBD1. J gave up 5 bases and V 5 bases, and 8 bases lay outside the gene matches. The CDR3 is 14 residues long. The germline gives CDR1 LNHNV, CDR2 YYDKDF (reference sequence). As DNA, the CDR3 is TGTGCCACCAGCGGAATTGACAGGGTGACTGAAGCTTTCTTT. It is translated as CATSGIDRVTEAFF.

This clone was seen a handful of times. The chain joins TRBV2 to TRBJ2-6, with D uncertain. The CDR3 contains 12 residues. V was cut by 6 bases and J by 4 bases, with 4 bases left in between. CDR1 is SNHLY, CDR2 FYNNEI, per germline. Here the CDR3 DNA reads TGTGCCAGCAGCTGGGGGGCCAACGTCCTGACTTTC. It is translated as CASSWGANVLTF. The full variable domain, with the rest looked up from reference TRBV2 and TRBJ2-6, is EPEVTQTPSHQVTQMGQEVILRCVPISNHLYFYWYRQILGQKVEFLVSFYNNEISEKSEIFDDQFSVERPDGSNFTLKIRSTKLEDSAMYFCASSWGANVLTFGAGSRLTVL.

The chain combines TRBV4-1 with TRBJ2-2; 12 nucleotides match TRBD1. The CDR3 length is 19 residues. Per germline, CDR1 MGHRA and CDR2 YSYEKL. The trim removed 0 bases at V and 7 bases at J, leaving 12 bases unmatched. The CDR3 here is CASSQDLGGTGGAGGELFF. DNA for the CDR3: TGCGCCAGCAGCCAAGATTTAGGCGGGACAGGGGGCGCGGGCGGGGAGCTGTTTTTT.

This sequence joins TRBV28 and TRBJ1-2; the D is unclear. Germline V gene lookup returns CDR1 MDHEN and CDR2 SYDVKM. The CDR3 contains 11 residues. V was cut by 3 bases and J by 5 bases, with 4 bases left in between. CDR3 in amino acids: CASSFPYGYTF. The CDR3 DNA follows: TGTGCCAGCAGTTTTCCTTATGGCTACACCTTC.

The genes are TRBV7-8 and TRBJ2-3, with no clear D. This CDR3 comprises 14 residues. Germline CDR1 and CDR2: SGHVS and FQNEAQ. Between the trimmed V and J ends, which lost 1 base and 2 bases, there was a span of 7 bases. The CDR3, as DNA: TGTGCCAGCAGCTTAGAGGGCACCACAGATACGCAGTATTTT. Protein sequence: CASSLEGTTDTQYF.

This chain links TRBV13 with TRBJ2-7; 9 bases are shared with TRBD1. Germline CDR1 and CDR2: PRHDT and FYEKMQ (reference sequence). The junction had 6 bases not matched to a gene; V was cut back by 5 bases and J by 4 bases. The CDR3 is 14 amino acids. For the CDR3, the DNA is TGTGCCAGCAGCCGGTCGGGACAGGGATACGAGCAGTACTTC. Amino acid sequence: CASSRSGQGYEQYF. Full variable domain (remainder filled in from reference TRBV13 and TRBJ2-7): AAGVIQSPRHLIKEKRETATLKCYPIPRHDTVYWYQQGPGQDPQFLISFYEKMQSDKGSIPDRFSAQQFSDYHSELNMSSLELGDSALYFCASSRSGQGYEQYFGPGTRLTVT.